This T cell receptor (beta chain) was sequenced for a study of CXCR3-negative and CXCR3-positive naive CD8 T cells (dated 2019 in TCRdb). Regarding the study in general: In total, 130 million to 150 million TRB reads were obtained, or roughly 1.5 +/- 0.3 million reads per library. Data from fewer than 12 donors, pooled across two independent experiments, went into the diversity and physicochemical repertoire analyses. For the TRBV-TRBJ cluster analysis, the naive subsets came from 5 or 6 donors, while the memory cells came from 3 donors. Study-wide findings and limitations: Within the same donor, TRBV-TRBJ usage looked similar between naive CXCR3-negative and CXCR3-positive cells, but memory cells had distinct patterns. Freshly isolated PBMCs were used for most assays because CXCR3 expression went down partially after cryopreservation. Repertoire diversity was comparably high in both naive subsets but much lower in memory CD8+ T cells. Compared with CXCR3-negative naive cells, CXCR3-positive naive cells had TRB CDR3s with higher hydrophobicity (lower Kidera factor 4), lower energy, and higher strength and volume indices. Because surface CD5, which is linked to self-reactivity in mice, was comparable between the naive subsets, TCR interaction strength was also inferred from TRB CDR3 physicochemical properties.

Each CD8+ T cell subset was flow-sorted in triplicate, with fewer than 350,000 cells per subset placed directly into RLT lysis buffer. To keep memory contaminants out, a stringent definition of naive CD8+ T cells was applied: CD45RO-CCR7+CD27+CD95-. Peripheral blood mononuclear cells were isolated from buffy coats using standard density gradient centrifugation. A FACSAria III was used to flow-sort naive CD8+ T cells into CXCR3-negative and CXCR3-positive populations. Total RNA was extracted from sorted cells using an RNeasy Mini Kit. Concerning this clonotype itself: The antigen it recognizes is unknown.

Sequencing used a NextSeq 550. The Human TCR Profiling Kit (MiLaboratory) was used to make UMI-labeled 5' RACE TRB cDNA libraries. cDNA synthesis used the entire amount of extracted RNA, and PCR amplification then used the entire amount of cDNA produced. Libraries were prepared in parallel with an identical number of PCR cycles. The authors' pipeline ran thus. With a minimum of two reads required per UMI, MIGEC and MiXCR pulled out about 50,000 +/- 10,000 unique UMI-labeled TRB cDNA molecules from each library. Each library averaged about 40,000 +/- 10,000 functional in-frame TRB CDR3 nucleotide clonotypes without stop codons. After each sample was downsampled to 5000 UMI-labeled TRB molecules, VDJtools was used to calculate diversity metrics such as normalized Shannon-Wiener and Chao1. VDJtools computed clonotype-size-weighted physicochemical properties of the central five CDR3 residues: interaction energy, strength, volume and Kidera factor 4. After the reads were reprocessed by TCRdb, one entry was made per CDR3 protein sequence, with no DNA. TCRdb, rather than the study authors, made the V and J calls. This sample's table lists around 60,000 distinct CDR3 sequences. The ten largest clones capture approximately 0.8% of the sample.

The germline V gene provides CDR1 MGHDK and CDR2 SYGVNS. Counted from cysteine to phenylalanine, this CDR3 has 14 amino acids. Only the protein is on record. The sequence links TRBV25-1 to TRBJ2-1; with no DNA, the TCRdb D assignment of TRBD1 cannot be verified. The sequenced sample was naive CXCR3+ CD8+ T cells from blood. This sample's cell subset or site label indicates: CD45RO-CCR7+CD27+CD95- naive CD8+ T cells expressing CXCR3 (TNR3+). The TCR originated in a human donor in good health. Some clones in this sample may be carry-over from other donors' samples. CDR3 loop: CASSEGQGASEQFF. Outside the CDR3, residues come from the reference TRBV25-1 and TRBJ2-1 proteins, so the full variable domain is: EADIYQTPRYLVIGTGKKITLECSQTMGHDKMYWYQQDPGMELHLIHYSYGVNSTEKGDLSSESTVSRIRTEHFPLTLESARPSHTSQYLCASSEGQGASEQFFGPGTRLTVL.